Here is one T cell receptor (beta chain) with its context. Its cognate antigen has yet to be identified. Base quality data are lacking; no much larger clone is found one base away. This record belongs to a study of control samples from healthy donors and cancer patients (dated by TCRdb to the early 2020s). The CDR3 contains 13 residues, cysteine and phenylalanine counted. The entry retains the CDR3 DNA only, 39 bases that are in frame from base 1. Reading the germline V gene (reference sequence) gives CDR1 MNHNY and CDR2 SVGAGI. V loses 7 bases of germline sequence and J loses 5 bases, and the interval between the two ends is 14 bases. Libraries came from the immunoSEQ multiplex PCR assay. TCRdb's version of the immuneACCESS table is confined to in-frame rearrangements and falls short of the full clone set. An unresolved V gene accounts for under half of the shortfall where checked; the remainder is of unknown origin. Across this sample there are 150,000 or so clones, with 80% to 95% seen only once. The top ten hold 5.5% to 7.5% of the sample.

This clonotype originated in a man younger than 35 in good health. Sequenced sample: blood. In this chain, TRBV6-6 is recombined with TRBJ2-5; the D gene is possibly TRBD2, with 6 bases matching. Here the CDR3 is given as CASTVADRETQYF. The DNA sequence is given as TGTGCCAGCACCGTAGCGGACCGGGAGACCCAGTACTTC.